This T cell receptor beta chain was sequenced in a study of radiotherapy plus CTLA-4 blockade in lung cancer. Overall study results and limits: Peripheral blood showed expansion of tumor-derived TCR clones after radiotherapy and ipilimumab.

CDR1 and CDR2 from the germline V gene are MNHEY and SVGAGI. V shed 5 bases, J shed 4 bases, and the junction held 7 bases outside the gene matches. This CDR3 region has 14 residues. A remark on this clone: The antigen is unknown.

Produced via immunoSEQ multiplex PCR; TCRdb's table is partial and in-frame only. The table shows roughly 80,000 clones, with around 76% occurring only once. The V and J genes are TRBV6-5 and TRBJ2-7, with 8 bases aligning to TRBD1. The source of this sequence is a human donor with non-small cell lung cancer who had a partial response to radiotherapy plus ipilimumab. Some clones in this sample may be carry-over from other donors' samples. Sequencing used peripheral blood, obtained from a patient treated with radiotherapy plus ipilimumab. CDR3 nucleotide sequence: TGTGCCAGCAGTGTGCAGGGGGCTGGGTACGAGCAGTACTTC. Amino acids: CASSVQGAGYEQYF.